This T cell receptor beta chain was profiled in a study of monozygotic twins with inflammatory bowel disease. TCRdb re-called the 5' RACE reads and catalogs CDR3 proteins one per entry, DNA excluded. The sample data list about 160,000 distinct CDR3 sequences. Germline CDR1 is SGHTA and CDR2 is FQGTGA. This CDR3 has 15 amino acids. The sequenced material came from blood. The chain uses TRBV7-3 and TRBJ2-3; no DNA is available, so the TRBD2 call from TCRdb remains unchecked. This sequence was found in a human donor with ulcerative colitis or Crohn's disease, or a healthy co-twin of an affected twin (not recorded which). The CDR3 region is CASSGIGGSSDTQYF.